The sequence of this T cell receptor (beta chain) was determined in a study of blood T cell repertoires in COVID-19 (dated by TCRdb to 2018 to 2021). In the study overall: Samples from collaborators originated in the United States, Italy and Spain and spanned both the acute and convalescent phases of COVID-19. The sample metadata nearly always contained a de-identified subject ID, COVID-19 status, age in years and sex. Subjects who had been exposed to COVID-19, were actively infected with it, or had recovered from it provided the deeply sampled blood TCRbeta repertoires that made up the dataset. The repertoires were released in a freely available public database meant as a resource for research on the immune response to SARS-CoV-2. HLA class I and class II types, where available, came from metadata supplied by the sample provider rather than from assay-based typing. The material from the prospective study consisted of cDNA or gDNA derived from T cells, B-cell-depleted T cells, or PBMCs. Samples were obtained from the ongoing ImmuneRACE study (first 160 participants) and from 1,254 subjects provided by 6 global collaborators. Overall study results and their limits: The amount of clinical and demographic metadata varied by source and participant and was provided uncurated.

The collaborating institutions used their own protocols to collect whole blood in K2EDTA tubes. For TCRbeta analysis, collaborators shipped samples as frozen whole blood, isolated PBMCs, or DNA extracted from either of those sample types. TCRbeta CDR3 regions were amplified from genomic DNA using the immunoSEQ Assay, a bias-controlled multiplex PCR. In the source study's methods: The number of nucleated cells in each sample was estimated from the amplification of reference gene primers within the assay. To quantify the absolute abundance of each unique TCRbeta CDR3 rearrangement, sequence reads were collapsed and filtered. For each sample, productive Simpson clonality was calculated by taking the square root of Simpson's diversity index across productive rearrangements. TCRdb's version of the immuneACCESS table is confined to in-frame rearrangements and falls short of the full clone set. An unresolved V gene accounts for under half of the shortfall where checked; the remainder is of unknown origin. That table supplies the V and J calls and clone size; D and trimming were determined from the DNA. Recorded for this sample are around 95,000 clones; less than 90% of them occurred a single time. Jointly, the top ten make up about 7.4% of the sample.

From a lookup of the germline V gene, CDR1 and CDR2 are SGHDN and FVKESK. The cysteine opens and the phenylalanine closes a CDR3 of 13 amino acids. Just CDR3 DNA is preserved here, 39 bases in frame from base 1. V is reduced by 5 bases and J by 3 bases, leaving a spacing of 10 bases between them. This clone was observed once. This clone's antigen is unknown. No base quality information exists; no much larger clone differs at one position. The specimen sequenced was peripheral blood. The V and J genes are TRBV14 and TRBJ1-1, and the D gene may be TRBD1, 6 bases matching. The source is a man aged 25-40 years in a cohort sampled during active COVID-19. The CDR3 protein sequence reads: CASSTDRHTEAFF. In nucleotides, the sequence is TGTGCCAGCAGCACGGACAGACACACTGAAGCTTTCTTT.